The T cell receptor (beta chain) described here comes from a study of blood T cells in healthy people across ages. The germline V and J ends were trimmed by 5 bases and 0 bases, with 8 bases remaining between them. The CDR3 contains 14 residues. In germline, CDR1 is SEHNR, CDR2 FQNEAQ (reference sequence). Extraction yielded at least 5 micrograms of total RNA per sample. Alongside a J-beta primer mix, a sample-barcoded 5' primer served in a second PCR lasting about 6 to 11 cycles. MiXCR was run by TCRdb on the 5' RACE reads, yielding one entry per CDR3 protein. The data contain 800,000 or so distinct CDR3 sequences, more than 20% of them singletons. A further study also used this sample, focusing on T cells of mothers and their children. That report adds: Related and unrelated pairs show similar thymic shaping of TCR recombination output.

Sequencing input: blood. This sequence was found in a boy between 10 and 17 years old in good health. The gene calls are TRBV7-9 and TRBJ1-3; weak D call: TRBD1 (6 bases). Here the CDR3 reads CASSVTGSGNTIYF. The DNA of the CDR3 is TGTGCCAGCAGCGTGACAGGCTCTGGAAACACCATATATTTT.